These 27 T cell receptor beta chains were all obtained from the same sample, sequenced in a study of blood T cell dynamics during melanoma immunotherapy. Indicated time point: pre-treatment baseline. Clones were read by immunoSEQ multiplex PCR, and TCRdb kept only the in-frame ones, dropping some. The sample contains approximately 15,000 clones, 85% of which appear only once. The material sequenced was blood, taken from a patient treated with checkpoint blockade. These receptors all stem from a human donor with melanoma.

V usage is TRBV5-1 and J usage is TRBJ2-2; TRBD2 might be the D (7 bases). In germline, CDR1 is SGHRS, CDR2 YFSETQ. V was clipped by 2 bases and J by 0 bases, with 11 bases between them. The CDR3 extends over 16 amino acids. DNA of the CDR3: TGCGCCAGCAGCTTACAGGGAGGGCCGAACACCGGGGAGCTGTTTTTT. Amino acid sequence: CASSLQGGPNTGELFF.

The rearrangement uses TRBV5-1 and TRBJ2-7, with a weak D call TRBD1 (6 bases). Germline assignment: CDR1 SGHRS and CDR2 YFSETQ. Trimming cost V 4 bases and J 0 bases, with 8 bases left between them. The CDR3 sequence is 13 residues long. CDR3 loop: CASSRQDSYEQYF. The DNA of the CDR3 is TGCGCCAGCAGCAGACAGGACTCCTACGAGCAGTACTTC.

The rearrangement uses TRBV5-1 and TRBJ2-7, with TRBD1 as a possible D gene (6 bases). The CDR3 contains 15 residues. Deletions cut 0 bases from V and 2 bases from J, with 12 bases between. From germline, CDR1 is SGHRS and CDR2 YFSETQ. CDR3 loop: CASSLAGETTYEQYF. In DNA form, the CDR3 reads TGCGCCAGCAGCTTGGCAGGGGAAACAACCTACGAGCAGTACTTC.

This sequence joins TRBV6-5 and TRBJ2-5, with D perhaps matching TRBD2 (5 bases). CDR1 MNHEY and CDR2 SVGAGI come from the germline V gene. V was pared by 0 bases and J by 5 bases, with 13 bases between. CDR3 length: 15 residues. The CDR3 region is CASSYSDSEVETQYF. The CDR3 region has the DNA TGTGCCAGCAGTTACTCGGACTCGGAAGTCGAGACCCAGTACTTC.

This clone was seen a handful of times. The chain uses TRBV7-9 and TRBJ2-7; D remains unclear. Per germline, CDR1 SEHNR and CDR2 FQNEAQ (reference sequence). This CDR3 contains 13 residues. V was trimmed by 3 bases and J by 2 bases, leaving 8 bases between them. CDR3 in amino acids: CASSFSSTYEQYF. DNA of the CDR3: TGTGCCAGCAGCTTTTCCAGCACCTACGAGCAGTACTTC.

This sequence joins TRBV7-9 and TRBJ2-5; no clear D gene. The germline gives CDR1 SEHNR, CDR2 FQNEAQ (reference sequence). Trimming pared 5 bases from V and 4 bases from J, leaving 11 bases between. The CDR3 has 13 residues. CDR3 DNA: TGTGCCAGCAGCCCCCGGTGGGGAGAGACCCAGTACTTC. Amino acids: CASSPRWGETQYF.

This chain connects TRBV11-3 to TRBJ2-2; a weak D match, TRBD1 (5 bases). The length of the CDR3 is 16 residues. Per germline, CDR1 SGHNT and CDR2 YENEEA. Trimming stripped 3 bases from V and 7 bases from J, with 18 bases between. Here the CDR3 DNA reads TGTGCCAGCAGCTTTATGGGGCCGACCAACGGCGGGGAGCTGTTTTTT. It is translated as CASSFMGPTNGGELFF.

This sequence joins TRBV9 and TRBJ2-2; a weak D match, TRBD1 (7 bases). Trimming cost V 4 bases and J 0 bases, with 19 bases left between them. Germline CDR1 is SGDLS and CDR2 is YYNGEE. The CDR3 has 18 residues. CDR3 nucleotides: TGTGCCAGCAGCCCCAGGGGGGCAGACTCCGCGAACACCGGGGAGCTGTTTTTT. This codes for CASSPRGADSANTGELFF. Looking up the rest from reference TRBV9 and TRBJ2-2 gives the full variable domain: DSGVTQTPKHLITATGQRVTLRCSPRSGDLSVYWYQQSLDQGLQFLIQYYNGEERAKGNILERFSAQQFPDLHSELNLSSLELGDSALYFCASSPRGADSANTGELFFGEGSRLTVL.

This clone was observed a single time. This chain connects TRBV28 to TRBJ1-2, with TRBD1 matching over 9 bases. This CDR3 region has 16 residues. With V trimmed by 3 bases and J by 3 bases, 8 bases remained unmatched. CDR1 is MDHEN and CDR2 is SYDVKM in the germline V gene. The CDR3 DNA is TGTGCCAGCAGTTTCGAAGACAGGGGGTGGTACTATGGCTACACCTTC. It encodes CASSFEDRGWYYGYTF.

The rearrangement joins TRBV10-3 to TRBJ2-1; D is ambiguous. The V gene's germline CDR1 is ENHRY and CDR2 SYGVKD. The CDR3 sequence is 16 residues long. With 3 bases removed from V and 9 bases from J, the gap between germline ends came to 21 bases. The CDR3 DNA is TGTGCCATCAGTGATCGGTTTTCCGTCTGGTTGGGTGAGCAGTTCTTC. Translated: CAISDRFSVWLGEQFF.

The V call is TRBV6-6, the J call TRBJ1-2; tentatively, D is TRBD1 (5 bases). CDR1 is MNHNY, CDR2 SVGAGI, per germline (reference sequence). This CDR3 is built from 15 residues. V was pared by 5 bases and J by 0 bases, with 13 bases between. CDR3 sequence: CASSLPRGTNYGYTF. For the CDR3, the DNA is TGTGCCAGCAGTCTCCCCCGGGGGACTAACTATGGCTACACCTTC.

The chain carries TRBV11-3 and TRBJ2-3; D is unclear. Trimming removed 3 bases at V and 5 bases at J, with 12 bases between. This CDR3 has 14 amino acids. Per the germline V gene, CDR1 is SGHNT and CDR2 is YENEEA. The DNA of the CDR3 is TGTGCCAGCAGCTTGGGAATGGCGCGAGATACGCAGTATTTT. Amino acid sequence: CASSLGMARDTQYF.

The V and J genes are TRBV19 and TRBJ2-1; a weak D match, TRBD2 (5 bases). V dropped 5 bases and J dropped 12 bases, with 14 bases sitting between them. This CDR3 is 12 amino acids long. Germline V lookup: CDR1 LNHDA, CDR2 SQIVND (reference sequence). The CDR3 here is CASSVTGSLQFF. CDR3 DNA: TGTGCCAGTAGTGTGACGGGGAGTTTGCAGTTCTTC.

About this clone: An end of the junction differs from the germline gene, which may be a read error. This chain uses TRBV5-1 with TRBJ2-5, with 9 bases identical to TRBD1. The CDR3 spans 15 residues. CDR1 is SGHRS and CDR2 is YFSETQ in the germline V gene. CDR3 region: CASSSQGAGGETQYF. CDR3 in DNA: TGTGCCAGCAGCTCACAGGGGGCAGGGGGAGAGACCCAGTACTTC.

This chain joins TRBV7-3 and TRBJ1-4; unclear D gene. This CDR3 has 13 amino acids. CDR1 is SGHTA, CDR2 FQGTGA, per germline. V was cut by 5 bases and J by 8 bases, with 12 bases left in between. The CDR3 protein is CASSASTREKLFF. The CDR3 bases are TGTGCCAGCAGCGCCTCGACAAGAGAAAAACTGTTTTTT.

The CDR3 loop is CASSGRLAGGGVYNEQFF. In nucleotides, the CDR3 is TGTGCCAGTAGTGGCAGACTAGCGGGGGGTGGGGTCTACAATGAGCAGTTCTTC. The chain links TRBV19 to TRBJ2-1, with 13 bases fitting TRBD2. Trimming at V came to 5 bases and at J to 3 bases, leaving 10 bases not matched to a gene. CDR1 is LNHDA, CDR2 SQIVND, per germline (reference sequence). The CDR3 is 18 amino acids.

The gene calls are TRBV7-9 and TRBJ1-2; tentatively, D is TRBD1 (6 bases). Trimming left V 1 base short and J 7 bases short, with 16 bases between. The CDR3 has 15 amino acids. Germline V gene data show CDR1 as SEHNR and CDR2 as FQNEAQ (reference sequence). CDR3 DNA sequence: TGTGCCAGCAGCTTAGTTCGGGGGCCGGGAGTTGGCTACACCTTC. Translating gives CASSLVRGPGVGYTF.

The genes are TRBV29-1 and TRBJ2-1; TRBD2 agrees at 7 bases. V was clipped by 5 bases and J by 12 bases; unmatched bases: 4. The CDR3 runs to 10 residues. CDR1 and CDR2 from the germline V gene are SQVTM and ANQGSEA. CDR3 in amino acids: CSVRTGGQFF. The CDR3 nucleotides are TGCAGCGTTCGGACGGGGGGGCAGTTCTTC.

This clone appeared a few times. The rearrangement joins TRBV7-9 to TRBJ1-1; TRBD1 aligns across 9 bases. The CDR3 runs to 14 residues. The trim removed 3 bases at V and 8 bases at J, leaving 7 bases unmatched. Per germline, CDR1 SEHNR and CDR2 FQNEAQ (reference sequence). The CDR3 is CASSLDRGASEAFF. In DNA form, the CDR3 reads TGTGCCAGCAGCTTGGACAGGGGTGCTTCCGAAGCTTTCTTT.

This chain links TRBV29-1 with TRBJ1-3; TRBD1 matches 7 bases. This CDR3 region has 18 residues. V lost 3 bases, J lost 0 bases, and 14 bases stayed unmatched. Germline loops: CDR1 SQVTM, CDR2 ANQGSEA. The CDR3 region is CSVDCAPGQSSSGNTIYF. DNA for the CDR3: TGCAGCGTTGATTGCGCGCCGGGACAGTCGAGCTCTGGAAACACCATATATTTT.

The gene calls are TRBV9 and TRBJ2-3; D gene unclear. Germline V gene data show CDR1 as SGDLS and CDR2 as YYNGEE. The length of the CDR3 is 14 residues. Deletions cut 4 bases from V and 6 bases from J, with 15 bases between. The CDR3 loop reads CASSTRSSQDTQYF. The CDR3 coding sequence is TGTGCCAGCAGCACCCGGTCGTCACAGGATACGCAGTATTTT.

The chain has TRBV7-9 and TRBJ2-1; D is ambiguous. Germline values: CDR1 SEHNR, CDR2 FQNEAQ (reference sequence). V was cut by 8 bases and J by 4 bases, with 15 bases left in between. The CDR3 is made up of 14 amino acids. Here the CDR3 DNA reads TGTGCCAGCCGGTCGGTTATGGGGTACAATGAGCAGTTCTTC. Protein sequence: CASRSVMGYNEQFF.

The CDR3 bases are TGTGCCAGCAGCCCTACCAGGGTCTCTGGAGCGCAGTATTTT. It yields the protein CASSPTRVSGAQYF. V is TRBV5-6 and J is TRBJ2-3, with D possibly being TRBD1 (5 bases). The V end was cut by 4 bases, the J end by 10 bases, with 19 bases between. The CDR3 consists of 14 residues. Germline V gives CDR1 SGHDT, CDR2 YYEEEE. The full variable domain, completed using reference TRBV5-6 and TRBJ2-3, is DAGVTQSPTHLIKTRGQQVTLRCSPKSGHDTVSWYQQALGQGPQFIFQYYEEEERQRGNFPDRFSGHQFPNYSSELNVNALLLGDSALYLCASSPTRVSGAQYFGPGTRLTVL.

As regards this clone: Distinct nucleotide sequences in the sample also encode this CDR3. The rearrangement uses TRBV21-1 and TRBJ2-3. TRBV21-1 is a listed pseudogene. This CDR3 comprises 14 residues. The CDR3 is CASNPPTGADTQYF. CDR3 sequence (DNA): TGTGCCAGCAATCCACCGACCGGGGCGGATACGCAGTATTTT.

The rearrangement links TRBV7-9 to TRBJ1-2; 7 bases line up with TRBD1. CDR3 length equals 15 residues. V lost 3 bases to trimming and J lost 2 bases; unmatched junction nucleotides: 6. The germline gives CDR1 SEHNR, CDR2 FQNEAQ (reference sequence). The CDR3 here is CASSFGGGANYGYTF. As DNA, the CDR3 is TGTGCCAGCAGCTTCGGAGGGGGCGCGAACTATGGCTACACCTTC.

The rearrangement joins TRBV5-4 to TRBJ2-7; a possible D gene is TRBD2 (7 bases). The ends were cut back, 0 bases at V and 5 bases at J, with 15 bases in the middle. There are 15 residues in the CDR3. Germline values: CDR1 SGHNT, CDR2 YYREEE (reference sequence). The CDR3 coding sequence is TGTGCCAGCAGCTTGGCTGTCGGGGGGCAAGACGAGCAGTACTTC. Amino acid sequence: CASSLAVGGQDEQYF.

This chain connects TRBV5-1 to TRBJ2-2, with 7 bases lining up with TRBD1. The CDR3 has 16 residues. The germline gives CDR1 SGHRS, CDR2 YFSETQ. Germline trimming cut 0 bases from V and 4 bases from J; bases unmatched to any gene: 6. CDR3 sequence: CASSLGDRATTGELFF. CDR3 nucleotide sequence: TGCGCCAGCAGCTTGGGTGACAGGGCTACCACCGGGGAGCTGTTTTTT. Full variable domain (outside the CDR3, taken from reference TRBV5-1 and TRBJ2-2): KAGVTQTPRYLIKTRGQQVTLSCSPISGHRSVSWYQQTPGQGLQFLFEYFSETQRNKGNFPGRFSGRQFSNSRSEMNVSTLELGDSALYLCASSLGDRATTGELFFGEGSRLTVL.